Presented here are 21 T cell receptor beta chains from one specimen sequenced in a study of T cell responses to AZD1222 COVID-19 vaccine. Produced via immunoSEQ multiplex PCR; TCRdb's table is partial and in-frame only. Among over 100,000 clones listed, 94% were seen once. The sample was peripheral blood, taken on day 0 of AZD1222 vaccination. Receptors were obtained from an adult in good health.

This chain uses TRBV15 with TRBJ2-7, with D perhaps TRBD2 (7 bases). From germline, CDR1 is LNHNV and CDR2 YYDKDF (reference sequence). Trimming took 11 bases from V and 10 from J, leaving 24 bases between them. The CDR3 has 13 amino acids. The CDR3 is CACGTQGGRPQYF. CDR3 DNA: TGTGCCTGTGGGACACAGGGAGGGCGGCCTCAGTACTTC. Complete variable domain (other parts from reference TRBV15 and TRBJ2-7): DAMVIQNPRYQVTQFGKPVTLSCSQTLNHNVMYWYQQKSSQAPKLLFHYYDKDFNNEADTPDNFQSRRPNTSFCFLDIRSPGLGDTAMYLCACGTQGGRPQYFGPGTRLTVT.

The chain couples TRBV7-9 to TRBJ1-5; D may be TRBD1 (5 bases). The CDR3 contains 15 residues. Germline V gene sequence: CDR1 SEHNR, CDR2 FQNEAQ (reference sequence). V was cut by 5 bases and J by 5 bases, with 16 bases left in between. The CDR3 loop reads CASSLGGKMHQPQHF. CDR3 sequence (DNA): TGTGCCAGCAGCCTTGGGGGTAAAATGCATCAGCCCCAGCATTTT.

The chain combines TRBV28 with TRBJ2-1; 9 bases map to TRBD2. Trimming at V came to 2 bases and at J to 7 bases, leaving 6 bases not matched to a gene. Germline V lookup: CDR1 MDHEN, CDR2 SYDVKM. The length of the CDR3 is 15 residues. CDR3 in amino acids: CASSLAGGSWNEQFF. The DNA for the CDR3 is TGTGCCAGCAGTTTAGCGGGAGGGAGTTGGAATGAGCAGTTCTTC.

The CDR3 protein is CASSLDRPRTYNEQFF. The CDR3 DNA follows: TGTGCCAGCAGCCTTGACAGGCCCCGGACCTACAATGAGCAGTTCTTC. The V gene is TRBV5-8, the J gene TRBJ2-1; a possible D gene is TRBD1 (6 bases). This CDR3 has 16 amino acids. The V end lost 4 bases, the J end lost 2 bases, and 16 bases lay between the germline ends. Germline V gene lookup returns CDR1 SGHTS and CDR2 YDEGEE.

V gene TRBV5-1 combines with J gene TRBJ1-2; 10 bases line up with TRBD1. From germline, CDR1 is SGHRS and CDR2 YFSETQ. V shed 4 bases, J shed 1 base, and the junction held 13 bases outside the gene matches. CDR3 size: 18 residues. The CDR3 reads CASSPLGTGDLLNYGYTF. In DNA, the CDR3 is TGCGCCAGCAGCCCTTTGGGGACAGGGGATCTCCTTAACTATGGCTACACCTTC.

V gene TRBV12-3 or TRBV12-4 combines with J gene TRBJ2-7; 9 bases fit TRBD1. With 7 bases clipped from V and 3 bases from J, the junction kept 4 bases outside the gene matches. CDR3 size: 13 residues. Here the CDR3 DNA reads TGTGCCAGCACCCCGGACAGGGGCTACGAGCAGTACTTC. Protein sequence: CASTPDRGYEQYF.

The V call is TRBV5-6, the J call TRBJ2-3; D gene ambiguous. CDR1 and CDR2 from the germline V gene are SGHDT and YYEEEE. V gave up 0 bases and J gave up 7 bases, with 3 bases separating them. The CDR3 has 11 amino acids. CDR3 loop: CASSLVNTQYF. The CDR3 nucleotides read TGTGCCAGCAGCTTGGTGAATACGCAGTATTTT.

The V call is TRBV6-5, the J call TRBJ1-4; no definite D call. Germline loops: CDR1 MNHEY, CDR2 SVGAGI. With 8 bases removed from V and 7 bases from J, the gap between germline ends came to 14 bases. The length of the CDR3 is 13 residues. CDR3 in amino acids: CASRLGSGEKLFF. CDR3 coding DNA: TGTGCCAGCCGTTTGGGAAGTGGTGAAAAACTGTTTTTT.

The chain joins TRBV7-9 to TRBJ2-1; 9 positions agree with TRBD1. This CDR3 has 16 amino acids. V was pared by 1 base and J by 7 bases, with 8 bases of the junction left unmatched. CDR1 is SEHNR, CDR2 FQNEAQ, per germline (reference sequence). Here the CDR3 DNA reads TGTGCCAGCAGCTTAGTATTCCGGACAGGGGCAAATGAGCAGTTCTTC. Encoded protein: CASSLVFRTGANEQFF.

The gene calls are TRBV6-5 and TRBJ1-5; 10 nucleotides match TRBD1. V lost 6 bases and J lost 1; bases outside the gene matches: 3. The CDR3 consists of 15 residues. Germline CDR1 reads MNHEY; CDR2 reads SVGAGI. DNA of the CDR3: TGTGCCAGCAGCCTGACAGGGGGCAGCAATCAGCCCCAGCATTTT. Its translation is CASSLTGGSNQPQHF.

This sequence joins TRBV6-5 and TRBJ2-2; TRBD2 might be the D (6 bases). Germline V gene lookup returns CDR1 MNHEY and CDR2 SVGAGI. The V end lost 11 bases, the J end lost 1 base, and 17 bases lay between the germline ends. This CDR3 region has 15 residues. The CDR3 is CAPGELAWNTGELFF. The CDR3 bases are TGTGCCCCCGGGGAGCTAGCGTGGAACACCGGGGAGCTGTTTTTT.

The chain links TRBV6-1 to TRBJ2-7; 8 bases line up with TRBD1. With 2 bases clipped from V and 9 bases from J, the junction kept 9 bases outside the gene matches. This CDR3 is built from 14 residues. Germline CDR1 MNHNS, CDR2 SASEGT. CDR3 coding DNA: TGTGCCAGCAGTGAAAGACAGGGGCGGTTTGGGCAGTACTTC. This gives the protein CASSERQGRFGQYF.

The CDR3 DNA reads as TGTGCCAGCAGCGCGGGACTAGCGCTCACCGGGGAGCTGTTTTTT. Encoded protein: CASSAGLALTGELFF. The gene calls are TRBV5-4 and TRBJ2-2, with 10 bases fitting TRBD2. The CDR3 has 15 residues. The V gene's germline CDR1 is SGHNT and CDR2 YYREEE (reference sequence). Unmatched junction bases numbered 4, after V lost 4 bases and J lost 4 bases.

This clone was counted once. The chain links TRBV2 to TRBJ2-7; possible D gene TRBD1, 5 bases. This CDR3 region has 12 residues. Germline values: CDR1 SNHLY, CDR2 FYNNEI. Between the trimmed V and J ends, which lost 5 bases and 4 bases, there was a span of 9 bases. CDR3 loop: CASSQQAYEQYF. As DNA, the CDR3 is TGTGCCAGCAGTCAACAGGCGTACGAGCAGTACTTC.

V and J are TRBV11-2 and TRBJ1-2; maybe TRBD1 (6 bases). V was pared by 5 bases and J by 0 bases, with 22 bases between. This CDR3 is built from 18 residues. Germline V gene lookup returns CDR1 SGHAT and CDR2 FQNNGV. The CDR3 coding sequence is TGTGCCAGCAGCGTACTGACAGGAAAACCGGGAGCTAACTATGGCTACACCTTC. It is translated as CASSVLTGKPGANYGYTF.

This sequence joins TRBV7-8 and TRBJ2-1, with D uncertain. The CDR3 sequence is 13 residues long. Germline CDR1 SGHVS, CDR2 FQNEAQ. V was trimmed by 2 bases and J by 9 bases, leaving 11 bases between them. The CDR3, as DNA: TGTGCCAGCAGCTTAATTGGGGTAGGTGAGCAGTTCTTC. This gives the protein CASSLIGVGEQFF.

The chain couples TRBV18 to TRBJ2-7, with D possibly matching TRBD1 (6 bases). This CDR3 is 15 amino acids long. Germline loops: CDR1 KGHSH, CDR2 LQKENI. The ends were cut back, 0 bases at V and 3 bases at J, with 12 bases in the middle. The CDR3 here is CASSPPGAGLYEQYF. The CDR3 DNA reads TGTGCCAGCTCACCACCGGGGGCAGGGCTCTACGAGCAGTACTTC.

V usage is TRBV19 and J usage is TRBJ2-3; D is undetermined. The germline V and J ends were trimmed by 0 bases and 0 bases, with 7 bases remaining between them. CDR1 is LNHDA, CDR2 SQIVND, per germline (reference sequence). This CDR3 comprises 15 residues. CDR3 protein: CASSIDLDSTDTQYF. CDR3 sequence (DNA): TGTGCCAGTAGTATAGACTTGGACAGCACAGATACGCAGTATTTT.

The rearrangement uses TRBV3-1 (or the pseudogene TRBV3-2) and TRBJ2-5, with no clear D. This CDR3 spans 12 amino acids. V lost 6 bases and J 5 bases, leaving 10 bases between the germline ends. Germline loops: CDR1 LGHDT, CDR2 YNNKEL (reference sequence). The CDR3 is CASRAPPETQYF. CDR3 sequence (DNA): TGTGCCAGCAGGGCGCCCCCGGAGACCCAGTACTTC.

The chain employs TRBV7-9 and TRBJ1-1; D is uncertain. The CDR3 runs 13 residues. V was pared by 0 bases and J by 3 bases, with 5 bases between. CDR1 is SEHNR, CDR2 FQNEAQ, per germline (reference sequence). The CDR3 loop is CASSLADDTEAFF. The DNA for the CDR3 is TGTGCCAGCAGCTTAGCGGACGACACTGAAGCTTTCTTT. Full variable domain (rest looked up from reference TRBV7-9 and TRBJ1-1): DTGVSQNPRHKITKRGQNVTFRCDPISEHNRLYWYRQTLGQGPEFLTYFQNEAQLEKSRLLSDRFSAERPKGSFSTLEIQRTEQGDSAMYLCASSLADDTEAFFGQGTRLTVV.

CDR3 sequence: CASTQWGGLDTDTQYF. The CDR3 DNA follows: TGTGCCAGTACCCAGTGGGGGGGACTAGACACAGATACGCAGTATTTT. The chain has TRBV19 and TRBJ2-3; 8 bases line up with TRBD2. CDR1 LNHDA and CDR2 SQIVND come from the germline V gene (reference sequence). The CDR3 is 16 amino acids. V dropped 7 bases and J dropped 2; count of bases not matched to a gene: 11.